The next 26 T cell receptor beta chains were all read from a single sample in a study of Graves' ophthalmopathy and Graves' hyperthyroidism. Amplified material comprised TCR beta CDR3 regions derived from RNA transcripts. An initial RT-PCR round employing HTBI primers preceded a second-round multiplex PCR. TCRdb called the multiplex PCR reads again in MiXCR, with one record for every CDR3 protein. The sample contains 1 million to 1.3 million distinct CDR3 sequences, 36% of which appear only once. Sequencing was performed on peripheral blood or thyroid tissue (not recorded which). Receptors originate from an adult man with Graves' hyperthyroidism.

In this sample, this clonotype turned up a few times. This chain uses TRBV5-4 with TRBJ2-2; TRBD2 is a possible D gene (5 bases). CDR1 is SGHNT, CDR2 YYREEE, per germline (reference sequence). V lost 4 bases to trimming and J lost 0 bases, with 10 bases between them. This CDR3 has 15 residues. The chain's CDR3 is CASSRLGANTGELFF. The CDR3 DNA sequence: TGTGCCAGCAGCCGGTTGGGAGCGAACACCGGGGAGCTGTTTTTT.

The V gene is TRBV6-5, the J gene TRBJ2-7; D remains ambiguous. Trimming removed 0 bases from V and 0 bases from J, with 6 bases in between. CDR1 and CDR2 (germline): MNHEY, SVGAGI. This CDR3 comprises 14 residues. The CDR3: CASSYSLFSYEQYF. The CDR3, as DNA: TGTGCCAGCAGTTACTCGTTGTTCTCCTACGAGCAGTACTTC.

This clonotype has only a few counts. The chain combines TRBV19 with TRBJ2-2; D call uncertain. CDR1 and CDR2 from the germline V gene are LNHDA and SQIVND (reference sequence). The germline V and J ends were trimmed by 5 bases and 5 bases, with 15 bases remaining between them. This CDR3 region has 15 residues. In nucleotides, the CDR3 is TGTGCCAGTAGTTCATCGGCGTGGGGTACCGGGGAGCTGTTTTTT. Translated, it gives CASSSSAWGTGELFF.

Comment on this clonotype: This could be a read error, since a much larger clone is one nucleotide away. The chain carries TRBV15 and TRBJ2-2; D is undetermined. This CDR3 contains 16 residues. The germline V and J ends were trimmed by 3 bases and 0 bases, with 11 bases remaining between them. Germline CDR1 reads LNHNV; CDR2 reads YYDKDF (reference sequence). CDR3 sequence reads: CATSRDGLTNTGELFF. CDR3 sequence (DNA): TGTGCCACCAGCAGGGACGGGCTCACGAACACCGGGGAGCTGTTTTTT.

The chain uses TRBV20-1 and TRBJ2-7; 9 nucleotides agree with TRBD1. The V gene end was trimmed by 3 bases and the J gene end by 5 bases; junction bases not matched to a gene: 8. Germline CDR1 is DFQATT and CDR2 is SNEGSKA (reference sequence). The CDR3 runs to 14 residues. For the CDR3, the DNA is TGCAGTGCTAGTTTCCCCGGGACAGGGAACGAGCAGTACTTC. Translating gives CSASFPGTGNEQYF.

This clonotype has at least ten counts. The chain links TRBV29-1 to TRBJ1-4; 9 nucleotides line up with TRBD1. The CDR3 contains 12 residues. Germline loops: CDR1 SQVTM, CDR2 ANQGSEA. Unmatched junction bases numbered 4, after V lost 7 bases and J lost 7 bases. CDR3 nucleotide sequence: TGCAGCGCCCTGACAGGGGGTGAAAAACTGTTTTTT. Translating gives CSALTGGEKLFF.

The CDR3 nucleotides are TGTGCCAGCAGACTGGACGTGCTGCGTTCACCCCTCCACTTT. Translated: CASRLDVLRSPLHF. The chain uses TRBV6-2 or TRBV6-3 and TRBJ1-6, with D uncertain. The CDR3 covers 14 residues. Germline V gene lookup returns CDR1 MNHEY and CDR2 SVGEGT. The V end was cut by 6 bases, the J end by 9 bases, with 15 bases between.

This clonotype was counted at least ten times. The V call is TRBV24-1, the J call TRBJ2-2; D may be TRBD1 (5 bases). The V and J ends lost 0 bases and 4 bases respectively, with 11 bases between them. The CDR3 is 16 amino acids. Germline V gene data show CDR1 as KGHDR and CDR2 as SFDVKD. CDR3 protein: CATSDLQWGGTGELFF. CDR3 in DNA: TGTGCCACCAGTGATTTGCAGTGGGGCGGCACCGGGGAGCTGTTTTTT.

This chain uses TRBV7-6 with TRBJ2-7, with D possibly matching TRBD1 (6 bases). This CDR3 is 15 amino acids long. V lost 3 bases to trimming and J lost 0 bases, with 12 bases between them. Germline-derived CDR1 and CDR2 are SGHVS and FNYEAQ. CDR3 DNA sequence: TGTGCCAGCAGCTTCCTCCGGGACACCTCCTACGAGCAGTACTTC. This encodes CASSFLRDTSYEQYF.

The rearrangement links TRBV5-1 to TRBJ1-4; D not certain. The CDR3 extends over 16 amino acids. V shed 4 bases and J shed 0 bases, with 13 bases lying between them. Germline CDR1 SGHRS, CDR2 YFSETQ. The CDR3 sequence: CASSLNPLATNEKLFF. CDR3 bases: TGCGCCAGCAGCCTCAACCCACTAGCAACTAATGAAAAACTGTTTTTT.

This clonotype was detected many times. The gene calls are TRBV29-1 and TRBJ1-1; D uncertain. CDR3 length: 12 amino acids. Germline V CDR1 and CDR2: SQVTM, ANQGSEA. V was pared by 3 bases and J by 3 bases, with 8 bases between. This CDR3 reads CSVDSRYTEAFF. In DNA, the CDR3 is TGCAGCGTTGATTCCCGGTACACTGAAGCTTTCTTT.

V gene TRBV29-1 combines with J gene TRBJ2-7; TRBD1 matches at 7 bases. The end of the DNA aligns better with TRBJ2-1, so the J call may be wrong. The CDR3 spans 13 residues. Germline-derived CDR1 and CDR2 are SQVTM and ANQGSEA. CDR3 coding DNA: TGCAGCGTCCTTGACAGGGTCTACAATGAGCAGTTCTTC. It codes for CSVLDRVYNEQFF.

This chain connects TRBV7-9 to TRBJ2-5; 7 nucleotides match TRBD2. Per the germline V gene, CDR1 is SEHNR and CDR2 is FQNEAQ (reference sequence). Unmatched junction bases numbered 6, after V lost 4 bases and J lost 10 bases. This CDR3 contains 12 residues. The CDR3 DNA reads as TGTGCCAGCAGCTCACTTGGGGACTACCAGTACTTC. The encoded protein is CASSSLGDYQYF.

V and J are TRBV7-2 and TRBJ2-7; weak D call: TRBD2 (5 bases). The CDR3 sequence is 13 residues long. CDR1 is SGHTA, CDR2 FQGNSA, per germline. V was cut by 0 bases and J by 5 bases, with 8 bases left in between. The DNA for the CDR3 is TGTGCCAGCAGCTTAGCGTACGGGGACGAGCAGTACTTC. Amino acid sequence: CASSLAYGDEQYF.

In its sample, this clonotype was seen many times. This chain connects TRBV2 to TRBJ1-1; D unclear. Trimming took 8 bases from V and 7 from J, leaving 8 bases between them. Germline CDR1 SNHLY, CDR2 FYNNEI. The CDR3 is made up of 10 amino acids. Written as DNA, the CDR3 is TGTGCCAGCGGGCCGAATGAAGCTTTCTTT. Translated: CASGPNEAFF.

This clonotype was seen many times. The chain carries TRBV19 and TRBJ1-2; D is ambiguous. The germline V gene encodes CDR1 LNHDA and CDR2 SQIVND (reference sequence). The CDR3 covers 12 residues. V lost 5 bases and J lost 13, with 17 bases in between. CDR3 coding DNA: TGTGCCAGTAGTTACCGGGGTCGATGGCTCACCTTC. This codes for CASSYRGRWLTF.

This clonotype was detected ten times or more. The V and J genes are TRBV11-2 and TRBJ2-7; TRBD1 is a possible D gene (5 bases). The length of the CDR3 is 14 residues. Germline values: CDR1 SGHAT, CDR2 FQNNGV. The V and J ends lost 0 bases and 3 bases respectively, with 9 bases between them. The CDR3 DNA follows: TGTGCCAGCAGCTTAGAGCAGGGCGGCTACGAGCAGTACTTC. Amino acids: CASSLEQGGYEQYF. The full variable domain, in which reference TRBV11-2 and TRBJ2-7 provide the parts outside the CDR3, is EAGVAQSPRYKIIEKRQSVAFWCNPISGHATLYWYQQILGQGPKLLIQFQNNGVVDDSQLPKDRFSAERLKGVDSTLKIQPAKLEDSAVYLCASSLEQGGYEQYFGPGTRLTVT.

The chain is built from TRBV28 and TRBJ2-5; no definite D call. The CDR3 runs 12 residues. Trimming pared 7 bases from V and 7 bases from J, leaving 13 bases between. The germline V gene encodes CDR1 MDHEN and CDR2 SYDVKM. CDR3 bases: TGTGCCAGCATCCCCCCGTTGGGGACCCAGTACTTC. Protein product: CASIPPLGTQYF.

Many counts were recorded for this clonotype. V gene TRBV29-1 combines with J gene TRBJ2-2, with 7 bases identical to TRBD1. J gave up 6 bases and V 6 bases, and 16 bases lay outside the gene matches. There are 16 residues in the CDR3. Germline CDR1 is SQVTM and CDR2 is ANQGSEA. CDR3 protein: CSVELMVQGVSGELFF. The CDR3 DNA follows: TGCAGCGTGGAACTGATGGTGCAGGGGGTATCCGGGGAGCTGTTTTTT.

This clonotype was recorded at least ten times. This sequence joins TRBV5-1 and TRBJ2-2; D not resolved. V dropped 0 bases and J dropped 0 bases, with 6 bases sitting between them. Germline assignment: CDR1 SGHRS and CDR2 YFSETQ. CDR3 length: 15 amino acids. The CDR3, as DNA: TGCGCCAGCAGCTTGGCGGAAGCGAACACCGGGGAGCTGTTTTTT. Encoded protein: CASSLAEANTGELFF.

The DNA of the CDR3 is TGTGCCACACGGGGAGGCGGTTCACCCCTCCACTTT. Residues: CATRGGGSPLHF. The V call is TRBV2, the J call TRBJ1-6; D remains ambiguous. V lost 10 bases, J lost 9 bases, and 13 bases lay in between. The germline gives CDR1 SNHLY, CDR2 FYNNEI. This CDR3 is 12 amino acids long.

The count of this clonotype is one. The chain has TRBV10-3 and TRBJ1-1; D possibly corresponds to TRBD1 (5 bases). Germline V CDR1 and CDR2: ENHRY, SYGVKD. V was trimmed by 6 bases and J by 0 bases, leaving 11 bases between them. The CDR3 is made up of 14 amino acids. The CDR3 loop is CAISAGGLNTEAFF. As DNA, the CDR3 is TGTGCCATCAGCGCGGGGGGTTTGAACACTGAAGCTTTCTTT.

This clonotype was seen a few times. This sequence joins TRBV12-3 or TRBV12-4 and TRBJ2-5, with D tentatively TRBD2 (6 bases). This CDR3 has 15 residues. V was pared by 7 bases and J by 5 bases, with 20 bases between. The CDR3 sequence: CASKGPSGDWETQYF. CDR3 sequence (DNA): TGTGCCAGCAAGGGTCCCTCGGGGGACTGGGAGACCCAGTACTTC.

The table lists this clonotype with many counts. In DNA form, the CDR3 reads TGCAGCGTCGGCAGCCGGGGCACCGGGGAGCTGTTTTTT. Its protein product is CSVGSRGTGELFF. This chain uses TRBV29-1 with TRBJ2-2, with D perhaps TRBD2 (5 bases). V was cut by 6 bases and J by 4 bases, with 12 bases left in between. The CDR3 runs 13 residues. CDR1 SQVTM and CDR2 ANQGSEA come from the germline V gene.

V and J are TRBV2 and TRBJ2-7; TRBD1 aligns across 7 bases. Germline V gives CDR1 SNHLY, CDR2 FYNNEI. Unmatched junction bases numbered 9, after V lost 4 bases and J lost 3 bases. The CDR3 extends over 15 amino acids. CDR3 residues: CASSVNRGGGYEQYF. The CDR3 DNA sequence: TGTGCCAGCAGTGTAAACAGGGGCGGCGGCTACGAGCAGTACTTC.

As concerns this clonotype: A much larger clone differs from this one at a single base, so this may be a read error. The V gene is TRBV12-3 or TRBV12-4, the J gene TRBJ1-5, with D possibly being TRBD1 (6 bases). V dropped 8 bases and J dropped 3 bases, with 20 bases sitting between them. The CDR3 contains 16 residues. CDR3 sequence reads: CASAQRVGQLNQPQHF. The CDR3 DNA sequence: TGTGCCAGCGCCCAACGAGTCGGACAGCTCAATCAGCCCCAGCATTTT.